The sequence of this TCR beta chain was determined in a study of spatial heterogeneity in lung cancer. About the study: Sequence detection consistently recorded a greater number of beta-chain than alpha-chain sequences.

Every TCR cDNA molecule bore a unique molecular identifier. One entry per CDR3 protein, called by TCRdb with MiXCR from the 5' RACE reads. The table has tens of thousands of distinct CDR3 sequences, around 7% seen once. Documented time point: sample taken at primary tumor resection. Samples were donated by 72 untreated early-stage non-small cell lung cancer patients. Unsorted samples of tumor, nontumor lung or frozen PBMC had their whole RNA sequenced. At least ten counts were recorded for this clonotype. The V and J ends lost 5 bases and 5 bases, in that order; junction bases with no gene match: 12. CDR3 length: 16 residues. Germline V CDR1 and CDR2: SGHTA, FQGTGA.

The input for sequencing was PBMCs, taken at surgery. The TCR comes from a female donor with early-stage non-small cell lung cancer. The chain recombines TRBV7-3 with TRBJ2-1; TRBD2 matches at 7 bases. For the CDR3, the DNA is TGTGCCAGCAGCGACACGGCCGCGGGGGTCGACAATGAGCAGTTCTTC. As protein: CASSDTAAGVDNEQFF.